The present T cell receptor beta chain was sequenced within a study of Ad26.COV2.S vaccination and SARS-CoV-2 variants. On this clone: The target antigen is unknown.

Treatment specified: some 20 received Ad26.COV2.S at low or high dose, single or two shots; about five received placebo; per-sample allocation not given. Sample collection was performed on day 63 after the first vaccine or placebo injection. Within Boston, the person who donated was an adult of 18-55 years. Built on an Ad26 vector, the vaccine expressed Wuhan-strain SARS-CoV-2 spike. General study findings and limits: Total responses of T cells may have been underestimated by the analyses of TCR breadth and depth.

V dropped 7 bases and J dropped 2 bases, with 12 bases sitting between them. The CDR3 extends over 15 amino acids. The V gene's germline CDR1 is SGHAT and CDR2 FQNNGV. TCRdb's copy holds only in-frame clones and misses some; the assay was immunoSEQ multiplex PCR. The sample has roughly 300,000 clones, 85% to 90% seen once. The sequence was collected from a person aged 18-65 years who received the Ad26.COV2.S COVID-19 vaccine or a placebo. The sample here was peripheral blood, taken in a trial of Ad26.COV2.S vaccine versus placebo. The V and J genes are TRBV11-2 and TRBJ1-6, with D unresolved. CDR3 sequence (DNA): TGTGCCAGCAACCTAGGGTTGCCCTATAATTCACCCCTCCACTTT. This codes for CASNLGLPYNSPLHF.